Listed below are T cell receptor beta chains from one sample, sequenced in a study of T cells in Graves' hyperthyroidism and ophthalmopathy. TCRdb itself ran the multiplex PCR reads through MiXCR, one entry per CDR3 protein. The sample gives 650,000 to 850,000 distinct CDR3 sequences, around 19% of which show up once; around 17% is in the top ten. The specimen sequenced was blood. Every receptor here comes from a woman aged 50 to 60 with Graves' hyperthyroidism that later progressed to Graves' ophthalmopathy. CDR3s include the opening cysteine and the closing phenylalanine or tryptophan. The order of the fields is clone size, J gene, D gene, V gene, CDR3 DNA, CDR3 protein. A D gene is named only where the DNA matches it firmly. Some rows mark clone size as missing; the rest say once, few, many or name a class of expanded clone.

few,TRBJ1-1,.,TRBV9,TGTGCCCGCAGCCCGTCTGGCAGATGGGCTGAAGCTTTCTTT,CARSPSGRWAEAFF
many,TRBJ2-1,TRBD1,TRBV29-1,TGCAGCGTTGGCCGACAGGGCCCTCCCTACAATGAGCAGTTCTTC,CSVGRQGPPYNEQFF
few,TRBJ2-7,TRBD1,TRBV12-3/TRBV12-4,TGTGCCAGCAGTTTTAGGGGGCGACCCTACGAGCAGTGCTTC,CASSFRGRPYEQCF
.,TRBJ1-2,TRBD1,TRBV12-3/TRBV12-4,TGTGCCAGCTGGGGGGACAGGGATAACTATGGCTACACCTTC,CASWGDRDNYGYTF
few,TRBJ1-1,.,TRBV9,TGTGCCAGCAGCGTAGGCTCCCGGTATGAAGCTTTCTTT,CASSVGSRYEAFF
.,TRBJ1-2,TRBD1,TRBV6-4,TGTGCCAGCAGTGCCGGGACAGGGGGGGACTATGGCTACACCTTC,CASSAGTGGDYGYTF
few,TRBJ1-2,.,TRBV19,TGTGCCAGTCACAACAGGGTGCGCGGCTATGGCTACACCTTC,CASHNRVRGYGYTF
.,TRBJ2-7,.,TRBV20-1,TGCAGTGCTAGAGATCCGACAGCGCGGGTCTACGAGCAGTACTTC,CSARDPTARVYEQYF
many,TRBJ1-2,.,TRBV30,TGTGCCTGGAGCGTAAGGAGCAGGGGACATGGCTACACCTTC,CAWSVRSRGHGYTF
many,TRBJ2-3,TRBD2,TRBV20-1,TGCAGTGCTGGCCCCGGGACTAGCGGGGGGAGCACAGATACGCAGTATTTT,CSAGPGTSGGSTDTQYF
.,TRBJ1-1,.,TRBV5-1,TGCGCCAGCAGCTTGCAACAGGGACACACTGAAGCTTTCTTT,CASSLQQGHTEAFF
many,TRBJ2-1,.,TRBV30,TGTGCCTGGAGTGAAAAGTGGGAGCAGTTCTTC,CAWSEKWEQFF
few,TRBJ1-1,TRBD1,TRBV27,TGTGCCAGCAGTTTTCGACAGGGGGCGGCGAACACTGAAGCTTTCTTT,CASSFRQGAANTEAFF
many,TRBJ2-1,TRBD2,TRBV2,TGTGCCAGCGGACTAGCGGGGTATGAGCAGTTCTTC,CASGLAGYEQFF
many,TRBJ1-1,.,TRBV6-1,TGTGCCAGCAGTTCCTTCGGGCAGGTGTACACTGAAGCTTTCTTT,CASSSFGQVYTEAFF
many,TRBJ2-7,.,TRBV5-1,TGCGCCAGCAGCTCCAGCTGGACCGGCGAGCAGTACTTC,CASSSSWTGEQYF
many,TRBJ1-2,.,TRBV11-2,TGTGCCAGCAGCTTAGTATCCGGGTCCTATGGCTACACCTTC,CASSLVSGSYGYTF
few,TRBJ1-6,TRBD1,TRBV5-6,TGTGCCAGCAGCTTGTTTCAGGGGGCTTCACCCCTCCACTTT,CASSLFQGASPLHF
.,TRBJ2-2,TRBD2,TRBV12-3/TRBV12-4,TGTGCCAGCAGTCGACTAGCGGGAGCTAGAACCGGGGAGCTGTTTTTT,CASSRLAGARTGELFF
many,TRBJ2-5,.,TRBV12-3/TRBV12-4,TGTGCCAGCAGTCCCAAGAAAGAGACCCAGTACTTC,CASSPKKETQYF
.,TRBJ2-1,.,TRBV3-1,TGTGCCAGCAGCCTTCCAAGGGGGAGAGACAATGAGCAGTTCTTC,CASSLPRGRDNEQFF
.,TRBJ2-5,TRBD2,TRBV4-1,TGCGCCAGCAGCCCACGGGCTAGCGGGGGAGTAGACCAAGAGACCCAGTACTTC,CASSPRASGGVDQETQYF
few,TRBJ2-3,TRBD1,TRBV10-1,TGCGCCAGCAGTGACCGGGACAGGGGGCCAGATACGCAGTATTTT,CASSDRDRGPDTQYF
few,TRBJ1-3,.,TRBV20-1,TGCAGTGCTATCTCTGGGATCTCTGGAAACACCATATATTTT,CSAISGISGNTIYF